These 23 T cell receptor beta chains originate from one sample sequenced in a study of blood T cells in healthy people across ages. A J-beta primer mix and a sample-barcoded 5' primer were used in a second PCR of roughly 6 to 11 cycles. TCRdb re-analysed the 5' RACE reads in MiXCR, keeping a single row per CDR3 protein. The sample shows fewer than 900,000 distinct CDR3 sequences, 35% to 45% of them seen only once. Sequenced: blood. The receptor source for this set is a woman between 55 and 75 years old in good health.

The chain is built from TRBV3-1 and TRBJ2-1; D unclear. The V gene lost 0 bases and the J gene lost 0 bases, with 9 bases spanning the gap. The CDR3 covers 16 residues. Germline CDR1 LGHDT, CDR2 YNNKEL (reference sequence). The CDR3 loop reads CASSQEGISSYNEQFF. CDR3 in DNA: TGTGCCAGCAGCCAAGAGGGAATCAGCTCCTACAATGAGCAGTTCTTC.

This chain uses TRBV2 with TRBJ1-1; D is uncertain. Trimming took 7 bases from V and 0 from J, leaving 9 bases between them. Germline CDR1 is SNHLY and CDR2 is FYNNEI. The CDR3 extends over 13 amino acids. This CDR3 reads CASIWHMNTEAFF. The DNA of the CDR3 is TGTGCCAGCATTTGGCATATGAACACTGAAGCTTTCTTT.

The chain carries TRBV20-1 and TRBJ2-1; no clear D gene. The CDR3 covers 13 residues. Trimming pared 7 bases from V and 5 bases from J, leaving 15 bases between. Germline CDR1 is DFQATT and CDR2 is SNEGSKA (reference sequence). The CDR3 DNA is TGCAGTGTCCTTGACAAGTTCAACAATGAGCAGTTCTTC. It codes for CSVLDKFNNEQFF.

On this clonotype itself: Being one base from a much bigger clone, this may be a read error. The chain recombines TRBV29-1 with TRBJ2-5, with D possibly being TRBD2 (6 bases). From germline, CDR1 is SQVTM and CDR2 ANQGSEA. V lost 1 base to trimming and J lost 11 bases, with 23 bases between them. CDR3 length: 15 residues. The CDR3 loop is CSVEVFQVGGSEQYF. The CDR3 coding sequence is TGCAGCGTTGAAGTCTTCCAAGTCGGAGGGAGTGAGCAGTACTTC. Using reference TRBV29-1 and TRBJ2-5 for the parts outside the CDR3, the full variable domain is SAVISQKPSRDICQRGTSLTIQCQVDSQVTMMFWYRQQPGQSLTLIATANQGSEATYESGFVIDKFPISRPNLTFSTLTVSNMSPEDSSIYLCSVEVFQVGGSEQYFGPGTRLLVL.

About this clonotype: A much larger clone differs by one base, so this may be a read error. The chain recombines TRBV20-1 with TRBJ2-5, with 10 nucleotides matching TRBD2. V was pared by 3 bases and J by 11 bases, with 15 bases of the junction left unmatched. Germline CDR1 and CDR2: DFQATT and SNEGSKA (reference sequence). The CDR3 loop spans 15 amino acids. In nucleotides, the CDR3 is TGCAGTGCTAGCACCCCGGGACTAGCGACCAATGAGCAGTACTTC. This codes for CSASTPGLATNEQYF.

The chain recombines TRBV7-2 with TRBJ1-1; D remains unclear. The CDR3 has 12 amino acids. From germline, CDR1 is SGHTA and CDR2 FQGNSA. The ends were cut back, 5 bases at V and 6 bases at J, with 10 bases in the middle. CDR3 residues: CASSLLSSEAFF. In nucleotides, the CDR3 is TGTGCCAGCAGCCTTTTATCGTCTGAAGCTTTCTTT.

This clonotype was seen a few times. V and J are TRBV5-1 and TRBJ2-1; 12 nucleotides align to TRBD1. Germline V lookup: CDR1 SGHRS, CDR2 YFSETQ. Trimming took 0 bases from V and 12 from J; bases not matched to a gene: 4. The CDR3 is made up of 14 amino acids. The CDR3 bases are TGCGCCAGCAGCTTGGAAGGGACAGGGGGCTTGCAGTTCTTC. Its translation is CASSLEGTGGLQFF.

This clonotype showed up just a few times. The V call is TRBV30, the J call TRBJ2-7; unclear D gene. The ends were cut back, 4 bases at V and 0 bases at J, with 7 bases in the middle. CDR3 length equals 12 residues. The germline CDR1 and CDR2 sequences are GTSNPN and SVGIG (reference sequence). The CDR3 here is CAWNRLSYEQYF. The CDR3 DNA follows: TGTGCCTGGAATAGACTCTCCTACGAGCAGTACTTC. Full variable domain (rest looked up from reference TRBV30 and TRBJ2-7): SQTIHQWPATLVQPVGSPLSLECTVEGTSNPNLYWYRQAAGRGLQLLFYSVGIGQISSEVPQNLSASRPQDRQFILSSKKLLLSDSGFYLCAWNRLSYEQYFGPGTRLTVT.

Remarks on this clonotype: At one end, the junction sequence differs from germline, possibly due to a read error. V is TRBV7-3 and J is TRBJ2-1; a possible D gene is TRBD2 (5 bases). Germline values: CDR1 SGHTA, CDR2 FQGTGA. The CDR3 sequence is 16 residues long. CDR3 residues: CASRDSSGGGYNGQFF. CDR3 coding DNA: TGTGCCAGCAGGGATAGTTCAGGAGGCGGTTACAATGGGCAGTTCTTC.

This clonotype has just one count. This chain links TRBV4-2 with TRBJ1-2; D is possibly TRBD1 (5 bases). The CDR3 is 15 amino acids. The V end was cut by 1 base, the J end by 0 bases, with 9 bases between. Germline CDR1 reads LGHNA; CDR2 reads YNFKEQ. CDR3 region: CASSQGTTANYGYTF. CDR3 DNA: TGTGCCAGCAGCCAAGGAACGACAGCTAACTATGGCTACACCTTC.

The rearrangement joins TRBV7-9 to TRBJ2-7; TRBD1 matches 7 bases. The DNA end is a closer match to TRBJ2-5, so the J assignment may be wrong. Germline V CDR1 and CDR2: SEHNR, FQNEAQ (reference sequence). The CDR3 contains 15 residues. CDR3 sequence (DNA): TGTGCCAGCAGCTTCTCCCAGGGGGTAGTGGAGACCCAGTACTTC. This encodes CASSFSQGVVETQYF.

On this clonotype itself: The junction departs from the called germline gene at one end, perhaps through a read error. This chain joins TRBV9 and TRBJ2-1; no reliable D call. The length of the CDR3 is 16 residues. Germline V CDR1 and CDR2: SGDLS, YYNGEE. The CDR3 DNA reads as TGTGCCAGCAACGTAGACGCCCATAATCTTGGGAATGAGCAGTTCTTC. It translates to CASNVDAHNLGNEQFF.

This clonotype was found a few times. This rearrangement joins TRBV3-1 to TRBJ2-3; D remains unclear. V was shortened by 2 bases and J by 5 bases, with 8 bases between the two germline ends. This CDR3 region has 13 residues. Per germline, CDR1 LGHDT and CDR2 YNNKEL (reference sequence). In DNA form, the CDR3 reads TGTGCCAGCAGCCAAAACAGAGAAGATACGCAGTATTTT. This gives the protein CASSQNREDTQYF.

The rearrangement joins TRBV28 to TRBJ2-7; 7 bases are shared with TRBD1. CDR1 is MDHEN, CDR2 SYDVKM, per germline. J was trimmed by 4 bases and V by 7 bases; bases with no gene match: 13. The CDR3 sequence is 15 residues long. The CDR3 region is CASNLGQDGWYEQYF. CDR3 nucleotide sequence: TGTGCCAGCAATCTAGGACAGGACGGCTGGTACGAGCAGTACTTC.

In its sample, this clonotype was seen a few times. The chain links TRBV4-3 to TRBJ2-5; 7 bases agree with TRBD2. CDR1 is LGHNA, CDR2 YSLEER, per germline. After removal of 0 bases from V and 11 bases from J, the junction contained 15 bases not matched to a gene. CDR3 length equals 16 residues. The CDR3 sequence: CASSQEASGGYNEQYF. The CDR3, as DNA: TGCGCCAGCAGCCAAGAAGCTAGCGGCGGGTACAATGAGCAGTACTTC.

This clonotype was counted between two and nine times. This chain joins TRBV7-3 and TRBJ2-5, with D unresolved. This CDR3 is 15 amino acids long. The germline V and J ends were trimmed by 5 bases and 4 bases, with 17 bases remaining between them. Germline V gene data show CDR1 as SGHTA and CDR2 as FQGTGA. In DNA, the CDR3 is TGTGCCAGCAGCCTCCTCGGCGCCAGTCGAGAGACCCAGTACTTC. Its protein product is CASSLLGASRETQYF. The complete variable domain, with remaining parts taken from reference TRBV7-3 and TRBJ2-5, reads GAGVSQTPSNKVTEKGKYVELRCDPISGHTALYWYRQSLGQGPEFLIYFQGTGAADDSGLPNDRFFAVRPEGSVSTLKIQRTERGDSAVYLCASSLLGASRETQYFGPGTRLLVL.

The gene calls are TRBV20-1 and TRBJ1-5, with 8 bases that match TRBD1. CDR1 is DFQATT and CDR2 is SNEGSKA in the germline V gene (reference sequence). The ends lost 3 bases at V and 0 bases at J; junction bases unmatched: 10. The CDR3 contains 17 residues. The DNA for the CDR3 is TGCAGTGCTAGTAAGACAGGGGTCCGGTATAGCAATCAGCCCCAGCATTTT. Protein product: CSASKTGVRYSNQPQHF.

V is TRBV20-1 and J is TRBJ2-5, with 8 nucleotides matching TRBD2. The CDR3 has 14 amino acids. CDR1 DFQATT and CDR2 SNEGSKA come from the germline V gene (reference sequence). Unmatched junction bases numbered 8, after V lost 3 bases and J lost 5 bases. CDR3 loop: CSARLAGGRETQYF. CDR3 in DNA: TGCAGTGCTAGGCTAGCGGGTGGAAGGGAGACCCAGTACTTC.

V gene TRBV10-3 combines with J gene TRBJ1-2, with TRBD1 as a possible D gene (6 bases). Per the germline V gene, CDR1 is ENHRY and CDR2 is SYGVKD. This CDR3 region has 13 residues. Trimming stripped 4 bases from V and 2 bases from J, with 8 bases between. CDR3 loop: CAISGTENYGYTF. The CDR3 bases are TGTGCCATCAGTGGGACAGAAAACTATGGCTACACCTTC.

This clonotype was detected a few times. The rearrangement uses TRBV24-1 and TRBJ2-7; D perhaps matches TRBD1 (6 bases). Germline lookup yields CDR1 KGHDR and CDR2 SFDVKD. CDR3 length equals 13 residues. The V end was cut by 3 bases, the J end by 3 bases, with 8 bases between. The CDR3 protein is CATSDGRGYEQYF. The CDR3 region has the DNA TGTGCCACCAGTGATGGCAGGGGCTACGAGCAGTACTTC.

This clonotype occurred a few times. V and J are TRBV20-1 and TRBJ1-2; D gene uncertain. The CDR3 has 13 residues. Trimming stripped 1 base from V and 4 bases from J, with 10 bases between. The germline CDR1 and CDR2 sequences are DFQATT and SNEGSKA (reference sequence). CDR3 in amino acids: CSARGTESYGYTF. DNA for the CDR3: TGCAGTGCTAGAGGGACTGAGAGCTATGGCTACACCTTC.

The chain couples TRBV7-9 to TRBJ2-4, with TRBD2 as a possible D gene (6 bases). The CDR3 has 16 residues. Germline CDR1 reads SEHNR; CDR2 reads FQNEAQ (reference sequence). The V end lost 4 bases, the J end lost 2 bases, and 15 bases lay between the germline ends. Here the CDR3 DNA reads TGTGCCAGCAGCTCTGTAAGGGCGGGGTCCAAAAACATTCAGTACTTC. Protein sequence: CASSSVRAGSKNIQYF. Full variable domain (rest looked up from reference TRBV7-9 and TRBJ2-4): DTGVSQNPRHKITKRGQNVTFRCDPISEHNRLYWYRQTLGQGPEFLTYFQNEAQLEKSRLLSDRFSAERPKGSFSTLEIQRTEQGDSAMYLCASSSVRAGSKNIQYFGAGTRLSVL.

Only a few counts were recorded for this clonotype. This chain joins TRBV6-5 and TRBJ2-5; TRBD1 aligns across 8 bases. Germline trimming cut 2 bases from V and 4 bases from J; bases unmatched to any gene: 6. Germline CDR1 MNHEY, CDR2 SVGAGI. This CDR3 is 15 amino acids long. For the CDR3, the DNA is TGTGCCAGCAGTTACAGTGGACAGGGAGGAGAGACCCAGTACTTC. Its protein is CASSYSGQGGETQYF.